This TCR beta chain was sequenced in a study of Ad26.COV2.S vaccination and SARS-CoV-2 variants. Profiling relied on immunoSEQ multiplex PCR, and the TCRdb table lists in-frame clones only, not all of them. Among fewer than 150,000 clones listed, 80% to 90% were seen once. The V and J ends lost 0 bases and 2 bases, in that order; junction bases with no gene match: 2. This CDR3 is 15 amino acids long. Germline V CDR1 and CDR2: SGHDN, FVKESK. Concerning this clone itself: Its cognate antigen is unknown.

Study-wide results and caveats: It was vaccine recipients, not placebo recipients, who had the higher spike-specific TCR breadth. Breadth of non-spike TCRs did not differ between vaccinees and placebo recipients.

The specimen was peripheral blood, collected after recovery from COVID-19. This sequence joins TRBV14 and TRBJ2-3; 7 bases agree with TRBD2. This receptor was taken from a human donor who had recovered from COVID-19. Here the CDR3 reads CASSQEAGITDTQYF. The CDR3 nucleotides read TGTGCCAGCAGCCAAGAAGCGGGGATCACAGATACGCAGTATTTT.